This T cell receptor (beta chain) was retrieved from a study of CD8+CD57+ T cells in acquired aplastic anemia. Study at large: The sorted CD4+ and CD8+ cells yielded an average approximately 3.3 ug of DNA. General observations from the study: Found in both controls and patients were approximately 31 CD8+ CDR3 sequences.

Worth noting for this clonotype: Antigen unknown.

Template material for TCR beta VDJ and CDR3 profiling consisted of genomic DNA. TCRdb re-analysed the reads in MiXCR, keeping a single row per CDR3 protein. Among about 95,000 distinct CDR3 sequences listed, roughly two thirds were seen once. V dropped 0 bases and J dropped 2 bases, with 11 bases sitting between them. Germline V gives CDR1 ENHRY, CDR2 SYGVKD. This CDR3 is 15 amino acids long. The sequenced patients had an expansion of CD8+CD57+ cells seen by flow cytometry. Every patient had severe acquired aplastic anemia. All patients were therapy-naive when blood was sampled. The sample consisted of sorted CD4+, CD8+, or CD8+CD57+ T cells (not recorded which) from PBMCs. This sequence joins TRBV10-3 and TRBJ2-7; unclear D gene. The TCR comes from a human donor with aplastic anemia. The CDR3 reads CAISESPQLPYEQYF. CDR3 nucleotide sequence: TGTGCCATCAGTGAGTCGCCACAATTACCCTACGAGCAGTACTTC.